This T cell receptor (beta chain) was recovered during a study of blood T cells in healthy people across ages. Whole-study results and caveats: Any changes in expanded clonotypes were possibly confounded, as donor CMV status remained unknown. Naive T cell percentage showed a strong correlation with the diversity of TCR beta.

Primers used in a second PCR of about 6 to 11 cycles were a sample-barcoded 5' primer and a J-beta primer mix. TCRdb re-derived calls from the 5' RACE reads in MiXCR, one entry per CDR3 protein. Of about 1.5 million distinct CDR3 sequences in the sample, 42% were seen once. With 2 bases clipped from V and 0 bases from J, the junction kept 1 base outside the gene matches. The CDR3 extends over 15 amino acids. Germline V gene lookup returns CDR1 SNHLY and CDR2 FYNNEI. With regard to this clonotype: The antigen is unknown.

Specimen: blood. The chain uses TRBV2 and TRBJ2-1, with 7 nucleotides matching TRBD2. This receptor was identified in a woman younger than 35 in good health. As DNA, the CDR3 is TGTGCCAGCAGTGAAAGCGGGGCCTCCTACAATGAGCAGTTCTTC. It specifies CASSESGASYNEQFF.